These T cell receptor beta chains were read from a single sample in a study of T cell responses to AZD1222 COVID-19 vaccine. Assay used: immunoSEQ multiplex PCR; TCRdb lists only in-frame clones, some missing. This table has over 100,000 clones, roughly 90% appearing once. This specimen consisted of peripheral blood, obtained on day 0 of AZD1222 vaccination. The receptors come from an adult in good health. The CDR3 runs from the conserved cysteine through the conserved F or W. A D gene is named only where the DNA matches it firmly. Clone sizes are given selectively: once, few, many, or a class where the clone is expanded.

d_gene: .; j_gene: TRBJ1-2; v_gene: TRBV2; abundance: .; CDR3aa: CASSTQINYGYTF; CDR3nt: TGTGCCAGCAGTACTCAGATTAACTATGGCTACACCTTC
d_gene: .; j_gene: TRBJ1-1; v_gene: TRBV7-3; abundance: .; CDR3aa: CASSMGGTEAFF; CDR3nt: TGTGCCAGCAGCATGGGTGGGACTGAAGCTTTCTTT
d_gene: .; j_gene: TRBJ2-5; v_gene: TRBV6-2/TRBV6-3; abundance: .; CDR3aa: CASSNDQETQYF; CDR3nt: TGTGCCAGCAGCAACGACCAAGAGACCCAGTACTTC
d_gene: .; j_gene: TRBJ1-5; v_gene: TRBV4-1; abundance: once; CDR3aa: CASSSRQQYSNQPQHF; CDR3nt: TGCGCCAGCAGCTCCCGACAGCAATATAGCAATCAGCCCCAGCATTTT
d_gene: .; j_gene: TRBJ1-5; v_gene: TRBV7-9; abundance: .; CDR3aa: CASSEGQSLNQPQHF; CDR3nt: TGTGCCAGCAGCGAAGGACAGTCCCTCAATCAGCCCCAGCATTTT
d_gene: TRBD1; j_gene: TRBJ1-2; v_gene: TRBV5-4; abundance: .; CDR3aa: CASSPGQALMGLYGYTF; CDR3nt: TGTGCCAGCAGCCCGGGACAGGCTTTAATGGGCCTTTATGGCTACACCTTC
d_gene: TRBD1; j_gene: TRBJ2-7; v_gene: TRBV5-5; abundance: .; CDR3aa: CASSTGTGFLYEQYF; CDR3nt: TGTGCCAGCAGCACAGGGACAGGGTTTCTCTACGAGCAGTACTTC
d_gene: .; j_gene: TRBJ1-3; v_gene: TRBV19; abundance: .; CDR3aa: CASSTKGTSGGGNTIYF; CDR3nt: TGTGCCAGTAGTACAAAAGGGACATCCGGGGGCGGAAACACCATATATTTT
d_gene: .; j_gene: TRBJ1-1; v_gene: TRBV3-1/TRBV3-2; abundance: .; CDR3aa: CASTEEGFGTEAFF; CDR3nt: TGTGCCAGCACCGAAGAGGGGTTCGGCACTGAAGCTTTCTTT
d_gene: .; j_gene: TRBJ1-2; v_gene: TRBV19; abundance: .; CDR3aa: CASTTGGVSGYTF; CDR3nt: TGTGCCAGTACCACGGGGGGTGTTAGTGGCTACACCTTC
d_gene: .; j_gene: TRBJ2-3; v_gene: TRBV7-3; abundance: .; CDR3aa: CASSREGPSDTQYF; CDR3nt: TGTGCCAGCAGCCGCGAGGGGCCTTCAGATACGCAGTATTTT
d_gene: TRBD1; j_gene: TRBJ1-2; v_gene: TRBV7-9; abundance: .; CDR3aa: CASSEGQGGLGYTF; CDR3nt: TGTGCCAGCAGCGAAGGACAGGGTGGGTTAGGCTACACCTTC
d_gene: .; j_gene: TRBJ2-3; v_gene: TRBV7-3; abundance: .; CDR3aa: CASSLRPGGNTDTQYF; CDR3nt: TGTGCCAGCAGCTTAAGGCCAGGAGGTAACACAGATACGCAGTATTTT
d_gene: .; j_gene: TRBJ1-6; v_gene: TRBV5-6; abundance: .; CDR3aa: CASSLAGKSPLHF; CDR3nt: TGTGCCAGCAGCTTGGCAGGGAAATCACCCCTCCACTTT
d_gene: .; j_gene: TRBJ2-3; v_gene: TRBV9; abundance: few; CDR3aa: CASSVAGASSTQYF; CDR3nt: TGTGCCAGCAGCGTGGCTGGGGCCTCTAGTACGCAGTATTTT
d_gene: .; j_gene: TRBJ1-2; v_gene: TRBV12-3/TRBV12-4; abundance: .; CDR3aa: CASGGDANYGYTF; CDR3nt: TGTGCCAGCGGCGGGGACGCTAACTATGGCTACACCTTC
d_gene: .; j_gene: TRBJ1-2; v_gene: TRBV11-2; abundance: .; CDR3aa: CASSLSGGYGYTF; CDR3nt: TGTGCCAGCAGCTTATCCGGGGGCTATGGCTACACCTTC
d_gene: .; j_gene: TRBJ2-7; v_gene: TRBV13; abundance: .; CDR3aa: CASSRGAYEQYF; CDR3nt: TGTGCCAGCAGCCGCGGAGCCTACGAGCAGTACTTC
d_gene: .; j_gene: TRBJ1-6; v_gene: TRBV9; abundance: .; CDR3aa: CASSVGNYNSPLHF; CDR3nt: TGTGCCAGCAGCGTAGGTAACTATAATTCACCCCTCCACTTT
d_gene: .; j_gene: TRBJ2-3; v_gene: TRBV15; abundance: .; CDR3aa: CATSRGTGGRSDTQYF; CDR3nt: TGTGCCACCAGCAGAGGTACGGGGGGCCGGTCAGATACGCAGTATTTT
d_gene: .; j_gene: TRBJ2-3; v_gene: TRBV6-5; abundance: once; CDR3aa: CASIGGGTDTQYF; CDR3nt: TGTGCCAGCATCGGCGGGGGCACAGATACGCAGTATTTT
d_gene: .; j_gene: TRBJ1-2; v_gene: TRBV4-2; abundance: .; CDR3aa: CASSQAVAEIYGYTF; CDR3nt: TGTGCCAGCAGCCAAGCCGTGGCGGAGATCTATGGCTACACCTTC
d_gene: TRBD1; j_gene: TRBJ1-4; v_gene: TRBV3-1/TRBV3-2; abundance: .; CDR3aa: CASSQDVAGQRGKGVFF; CDR3nt: TGTGCCAGCAGCCAAGATGTCGCGGGACAGCGCGGTAAAGGAGTGTTTTTT
d_gene: .; j_gene: TRBJ1-2; v_gene: TRBV7-2; abundance: .; CDR3aa: CASSLQTPANYGYTF; CDR3nt: TGTGCCAGCAGCTTACAGACCCCTGCTAACTATGGCTACACCTTC